The 14 T cell receptor beta chains below all came from one sample that was sequenced in a study of identical twins. TCRdb passed the 5' RACE reads through MiXCR, listing each CDR3 protein once. This sample carries around 680,000 distinct CDR3 sequences, less than 10% of them seen once, and the ten largest clones take roughly 0.9%. These data were likewise used in another study, on yellow fever vaccine responses in identical twins.

Sequenced input: PBMCs. Source of these receptors: a woman between 18 and 29 years old in good health.

A few counts support this clonotype. This chain joins TRBV3-1 and TRBJ2-1; 16 bases agree with TRBD2. Losses at the gene ends were 1 base for V and 2 bases for J; bases not matched to a gene: 5. The CDR3 length is 19 residues. Per the germline V gene, CDR1 is LGHDT and CDR2 is YNNKEL (reference sequence). CDR3 loop: CASSQVGTSGRGTYNEQFF. CDR3 DNA: TGTGCCAGCAGCCAAGTGGGGACTAGCGGGAGGGGGACCTACAATGAGCAGTTCTTC.

This clonotype has just a few counts. The V call is TRBV12-3 or TRBV12-4, the J call TRBJ1-1; D might be TRBD1 (5 bases). The length of the CDR3 is 17 residues. Trimming pared 2 bases from V and 4 bases from J, leaving 20 bases between. Here the CDR3 DNA reads TGTGCCAGCAGTTTAAGTTTAATTAACCGCGGGGCCACTGAAGCTTTCTTT. Its protein is CASSLSLINRGATEAFF.

This clonotype was recorded a few times. The V gene is TRBV11-2, the J gene TRBJ2-5; D gene ambiguous. Trimming shortened V by 4 bases and J by 5 bases, and 14 bases separated the two germline ends. CDR1 and CDR2 from the germline V gene are SGHAT and FQNNGV. The CDR3 length is 14 residues. CDR3 DNA: TGTGCCAGCAGCTCTTGGAAAAGGTTGGAGACCCAGTACTTC. As protein: CASSSWKRLETQYF.

The table lists this clonotype with many counts. V is TRBV12-5 and J is TRBJ2-3; D perhaps matches TRBD1 (6 bases). Germline CDR1 LGHNT, CDR2 FRNRAP. This CDR3 has 15 amino acids. Trimming shortened V by 5 bases and J by 0 bases, and 12 bases separated the two germline ends. The CDR3 nucleotides read TGTGCTAGTGGTCCGGGACACACTAGCACAGATACGCAGTATTTT. It encodes CASGPGHTSTDTQYF.

Many counts were recorded for this clonotype. This chain links TRBV5-1 with TRBJ2-5; 9 nucleotides align to TRBD2. The CDR3 is made up of 15 amino acids. Germline trimming cut 0 bases from V and 3 bases from J; bases unmatched to any gene: 3. Germline V gene lookup returns CDR1 SGHRS and CDR2 YFSETQ. In DNA, the CDR3 is TGCGCCAGCAGCTTGGGACTAGCGGAAAAAGAGACCCAGTACTTC. This gives the protein CASSLGLAEKETQYF.

This chain connects TRBV18 to TRBJ2-7, with 10 bases that match TRBD1. There are 15 residues in the CDR3. With 6 bases clipped from V and 6 bases from J, the junction kept 11 bases outside the gene matches. Germline assignment: CDR1 KGHSH and CDR2 LQKENI. Here the CDR3 reads CASSQGTGDLFEQYF. The DNA of the CDR3 is TGTGCCAGCTCGCAGGGGACAGGGGACCTCTTCGAGCAGTACTTC.

The chain has TRBV9 and TRBJ2-1; 8 bases align to TRBD2. The CDR3 has 16 amino acids. V gave up 0 bases and J gave up 5 bases; unmatched junction bases: 7. Germline values: CDR1 SGDLS, CDR2 YYNGEE. The CDR3 nucleotides are TGTGCCAGCAGCGTAGGCTTATGGCGGGGGGACAATGAGCAGTTCTTC. Encoded protein: CASSVGLWRGDNEQFF.

This clonotype was observed many times. The chain carries TRBV20-1 and TRBJ2-7; a weak D match, TRBD2 (6 bases). CDR3 length equals 12 residues. V was clipped by 4 bases and J by 5 bases, with 12 bases between them. Per germline, CDR1 DFQATT and CDR2 SNEGSKA (reference sequence). The CDR3 loop is CSAIAVVDEQYF. The CDR3 DNA reads TGCAGTGCTATAGCGGTGGTTGACGAGCAGTACTTC.

This clonotype came up many times. This chain joins TRBV20-1 and TRBJ2-7; D not resolved. The germline gives CDR1 DFQATT, CDR2 SNEGSKA (reference sequence). CDR3 length: 14 residues. Trimming shortened V by 4 bases and J by 3 bases, and 16 bases separated the two germline ends. The CDR3 DNA reads TGCAGTGCTATTGGTGGCGGTTACAACTACGAGCAGTACTTC. Encoded protein: CSAIGGGYNYEQYF.

This clonotype has just a few counts. The chain joins TRBV7-2 to TRBJ2-1; 9 bases are shared with TRBD2. Germline CDR1 reads SGHTA; CDR2 reads FQGNSA. CDR3 length: 15 residues. V was pared by 1 base and J by 9 bases, with 7 bases of the junction left unmatched. Here the CDR3 reads CASSLVRAGGVEQFF. The CDR3 DNA sequence: TGTGCCAGCAGCTTAGTTCGAGCGGGGGGTGTTGAGCAGTTCTTC.

The chain joins TRBV19 to TRBJ2-7, with 9 positions matching TRBD1. V trimming: 5 bases; J trimming: 6 bases; junction bases outside the gene matches: 11. Germline assignment: CDR1 LNHDA and CDR2 SQIVND (reference sequence). CDR3 length equals 15 residues. The CDR3 sequence is CASSASGTGSREQYF. Written as DNA, the CDR3 is TGTGCCAGTAGTGCCTCCGGGACAGGGTCGCGCGAGCAGTACTTC.

This clonotype was detected many times. The chain joins TRBV12-3 or TRBV12-4 to TRBJ2-7; perhaps TRBD2 as D (5 bases). This CDR3 is 11 amino acids long. V lost 4 bases and J 6 bases, leaving 7 bases between the germline ends. The chain's CDR3 is CASSSRGEQYF. CDR3 DNA: TGTGCCAGCAGTTCTCGGGGCGAGCAGTACTTC.

This clonotype has more than one count but fewer than ten. The V gene is TRBV5-1, the J gene TRBJ2-7, with 8 nucleotides matching TRBD1. The trim removed 3 bases at V and 3 bases at J, leaving 5 bases unmatched. The length of the CDR3 is 14 residues. Germline CDR1 reads SGHRS; CDR2 reads YFSETQ. The CDR3 bases are TGCGCCAGCAGCTCTGGACAGGGAAACTACGAGCAGTACTTC. Translated: CASSSGQGNYEQYF.

This chain uses TRBV5-5 with TRBJ2-7, with no clear D. Per the germline V gene, CDR1 is SGHKS and CDR2 is YYEKEE (reference sequence). Trimming took 0 bases from V and 2 from J, leaving 12 bases between them. The CDR3 contains 15 residues. The CDR3 region is CASSLVAEHAYEQYF. The DNA for the CDR3 is TGTGCCAGCAGCTTGGTGGCGGAACATGCCTACGAGCAGTACTTC. Full variable domain (missing parts from reference TRBV5-5 and TRBJ2-7): DAGVTQSPTHLIKTRGQQVTLRCSPISGHKSVSWYQQVLGQGPQFIFQYYEKEERGRGNFPDRFSARQFPNYSSELNVNALLLGDSALYLCASSLVAEHAYEQYFGPGTRLTVT.